This T cell receptor (beta chain) emerged from a study of spatial heterogeneity in lung cancer. CDR1 MGHRA and CDR2 YSYEKL come from the germline V gene. Trimming took 3 bases from V and 5 from J, leaving 22 bases between them. CDR3 length: 17 amino acids. Many counts were recorded for this clonotype. TCRdb called the 5' RACE reads again in MiXCR, with one record for every CDR3 protein. The sample yields tens of thousands of distinct CDR3 sequences, about 6% seen once. The sample's time point: blood at routine non-recurrence follow-up after resection. Whole RNA was taken from tumor, nontumor lung or frozen PBMC; it was then sequenced unsorted.

The source of this sequence is a male donor with early-stage non-small cell lung cancer. This chain joins TRBV4-1 and TRBJ2-5, with D tentatively TRBD2 (6 bases). The specimen was PBMCs, collected at follow-up. CDR3 sequence (DNA): TGCGCCAGCAGCCACCACCTCCGGGACGCTCGGGAGGAGACCCAGTACTTC. This encodes CASSHHLRDAREETQYF.